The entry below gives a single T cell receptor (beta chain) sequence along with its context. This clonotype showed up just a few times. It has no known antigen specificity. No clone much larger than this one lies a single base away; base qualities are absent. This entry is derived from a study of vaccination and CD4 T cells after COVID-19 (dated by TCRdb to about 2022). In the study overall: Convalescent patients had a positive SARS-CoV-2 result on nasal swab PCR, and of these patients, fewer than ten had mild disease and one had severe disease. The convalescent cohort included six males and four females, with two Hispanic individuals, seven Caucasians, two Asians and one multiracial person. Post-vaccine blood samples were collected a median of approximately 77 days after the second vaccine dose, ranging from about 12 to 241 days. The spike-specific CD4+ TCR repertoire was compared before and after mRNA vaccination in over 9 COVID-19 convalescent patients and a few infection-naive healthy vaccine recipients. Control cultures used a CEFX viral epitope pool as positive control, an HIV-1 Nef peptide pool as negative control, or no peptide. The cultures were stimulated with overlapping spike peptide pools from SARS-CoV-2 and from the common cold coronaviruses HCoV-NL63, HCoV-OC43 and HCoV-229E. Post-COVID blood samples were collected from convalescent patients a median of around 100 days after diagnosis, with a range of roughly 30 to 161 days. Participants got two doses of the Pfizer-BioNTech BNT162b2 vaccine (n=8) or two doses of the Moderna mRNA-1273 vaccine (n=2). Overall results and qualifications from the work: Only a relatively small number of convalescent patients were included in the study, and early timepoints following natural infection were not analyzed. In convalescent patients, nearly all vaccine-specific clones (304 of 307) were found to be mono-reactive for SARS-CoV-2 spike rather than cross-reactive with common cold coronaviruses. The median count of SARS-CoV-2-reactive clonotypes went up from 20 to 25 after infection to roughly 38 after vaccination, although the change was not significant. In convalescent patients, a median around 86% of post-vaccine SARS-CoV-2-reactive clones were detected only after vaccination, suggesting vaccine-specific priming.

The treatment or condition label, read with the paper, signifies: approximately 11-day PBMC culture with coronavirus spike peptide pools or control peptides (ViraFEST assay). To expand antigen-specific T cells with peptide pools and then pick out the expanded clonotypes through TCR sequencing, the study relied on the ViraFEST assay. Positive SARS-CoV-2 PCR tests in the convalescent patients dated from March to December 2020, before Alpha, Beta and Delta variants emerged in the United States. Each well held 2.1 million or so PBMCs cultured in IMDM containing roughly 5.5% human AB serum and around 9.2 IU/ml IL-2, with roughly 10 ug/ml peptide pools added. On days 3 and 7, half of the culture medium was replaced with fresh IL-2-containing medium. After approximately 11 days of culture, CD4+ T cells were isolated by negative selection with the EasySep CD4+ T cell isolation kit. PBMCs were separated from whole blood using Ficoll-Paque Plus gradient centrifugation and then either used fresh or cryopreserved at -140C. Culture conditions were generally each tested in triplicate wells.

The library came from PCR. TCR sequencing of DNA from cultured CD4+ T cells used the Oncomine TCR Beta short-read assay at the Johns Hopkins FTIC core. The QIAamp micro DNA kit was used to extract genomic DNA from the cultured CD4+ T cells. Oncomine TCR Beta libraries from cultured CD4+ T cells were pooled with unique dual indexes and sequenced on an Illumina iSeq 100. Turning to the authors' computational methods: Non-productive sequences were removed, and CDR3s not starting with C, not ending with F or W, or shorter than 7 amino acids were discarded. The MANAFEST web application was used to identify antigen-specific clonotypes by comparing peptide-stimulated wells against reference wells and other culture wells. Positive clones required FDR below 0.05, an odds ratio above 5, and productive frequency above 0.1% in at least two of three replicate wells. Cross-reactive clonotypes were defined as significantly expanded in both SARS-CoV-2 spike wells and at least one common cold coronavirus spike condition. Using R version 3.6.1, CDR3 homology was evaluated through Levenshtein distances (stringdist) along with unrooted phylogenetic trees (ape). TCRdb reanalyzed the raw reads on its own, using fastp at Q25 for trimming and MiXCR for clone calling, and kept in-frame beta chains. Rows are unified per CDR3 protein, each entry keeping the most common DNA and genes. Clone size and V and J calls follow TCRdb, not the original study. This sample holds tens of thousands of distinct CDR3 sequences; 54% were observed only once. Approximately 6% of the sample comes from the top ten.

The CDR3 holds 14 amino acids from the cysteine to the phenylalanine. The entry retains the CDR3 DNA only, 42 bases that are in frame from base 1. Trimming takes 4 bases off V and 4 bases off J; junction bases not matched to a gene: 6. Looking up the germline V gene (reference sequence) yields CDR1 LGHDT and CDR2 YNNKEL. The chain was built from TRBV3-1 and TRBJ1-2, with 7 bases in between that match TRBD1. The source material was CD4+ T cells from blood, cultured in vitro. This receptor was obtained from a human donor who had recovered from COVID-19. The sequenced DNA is TGTGCCAGCAGCCGCGGACAGGATTTCTATGGCTACACCTTC. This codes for CASSRGQDFYGYTF.